The sequence of this TCR beta chain was determined in a study of T cells in Graves' hyperthyroidism and ophthalmopathy. Regions amplified from RNA transcripts were the TCR beta CDR3 regions. HTBI primers drove first-round RT-PCR of the TCR CDR3. Each CDR3 protein gets one entry after TCRdb re-called the multiplex PCR reads with MiXCR. The data contain approximately 520,000 distinct CDR3 sequences, roughly 20% of them seen just once; the ten biggest clones take up more than 20%. The hyperthyroidism was newly diagnosed and had lasted under 2 months; the patients were aged 18 to 65. Cells are PBMCs isolated from more than 8.5 ml of fresh blood. Trimming left V 4 bases short and J 5 bases short, with 13 bases between. The germline V gene encodes CDR1 SGHRS and CDR2 YFSETQ. The CDR3 extends over 14 amino acids.

The TCR originated in a man younger than 35 with Graves' hyperthyroidism. Sequencing input: blood. The chain links TRBV5-1 to TRBJ1-5; a weak D match, TRBD1 (5 bases). The CDR3 region is CASSLTGAHQPQHF. The CDR3 DNA reads as TGCGCCAGCAGCCTGACTGGGGCCCATCAGCCCCAGCATTTT.